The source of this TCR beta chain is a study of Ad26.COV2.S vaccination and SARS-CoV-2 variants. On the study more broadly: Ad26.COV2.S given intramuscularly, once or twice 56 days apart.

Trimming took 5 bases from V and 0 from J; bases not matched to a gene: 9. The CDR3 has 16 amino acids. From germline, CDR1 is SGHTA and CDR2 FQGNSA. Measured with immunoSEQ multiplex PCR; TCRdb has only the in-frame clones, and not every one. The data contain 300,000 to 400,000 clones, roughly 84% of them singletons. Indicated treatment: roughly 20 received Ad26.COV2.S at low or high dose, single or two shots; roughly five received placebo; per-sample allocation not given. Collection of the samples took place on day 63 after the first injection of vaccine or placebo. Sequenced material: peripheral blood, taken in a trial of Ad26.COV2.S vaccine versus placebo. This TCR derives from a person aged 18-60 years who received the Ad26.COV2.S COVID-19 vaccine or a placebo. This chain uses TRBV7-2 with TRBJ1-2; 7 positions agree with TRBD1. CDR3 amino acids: CASSPNSGQANYGYTF. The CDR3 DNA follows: TGTGCCAGCAGCCCAAATAGTGGACAGGCTAACTATGGCTACACCTTC.